What follows are 22 T cell receptor beta chains derived from one specimen sequenced in a study of T cell changes during pregnancy in multiple sclerosis. Sequencing used immunoSEQ multiplex PCR; TCRdb keeps in-frame clones, though not all of them. The sample holds 45,000 to 60,000 clones; around 92% are singletons and the top ten take 0.6% to 0.85%. Sequencing was performed on CD4+ T cells from peripheral blood mononuclear cells, taken in the third trimester of pregnancy. The receptor source for this set is a female donor with multiple sclerosis, enrolled in a pregnancy study.

The J gene is TRBJ1-5, the V gene TRBV29-1, with 7 positions matching TRBD1. The germline gives CDR1 SQVTM, CDR2 ANQGSEA. The CDR3 sequence is 14 residues long. The V segment lost 7 bases and the J segment 0 bases; nucleotides outside the gene matches: 6. Written as DNA, the CDR3 is TGCAGCGCCAAGACAGGGAATAGCAATCAGCCCCAGCATTTT. This gives the protein CSAKTGNSNQPQHF.

The chain uses TRBV7-2 and TRBJ1-4, with D perhaps TRBD1 (6 bases). The CDR3 contains 15 residues. Germline CDR1 and CDR2: SGHTA and FQGNSA. V lost 6 bases and J lost 3, with 14 bases in between. CDR3 protein: CASRSQGFPNEKLFF. Here the CDR3 DNA reads TGTGCCAGCAGATCCCAGGGGTTCCCTAATGAAAAACTGTTTTTT.

V is TRBV6-5 and J is TRBJ2-6; perhaps TRBD1 as D (5 bases). The germline V and J ends were trimmed by 7 bases and 0 bases, with 10 bases remaining between them. The CDR3 is made up of 15 amino acids. Germline V lookup: CDR1 MNHEY, CDR2 SVGAGI. The CDR3 nucleotides read TGTGCCAGCACCGACAGTCTCTCTGGGGCCAACGTCCTGACTTTC. Its protein is CASTDSLSGANVLTF.

The chain joins TRBV9 to TRBJ2-5; 7 positions agree with TRBD1. This CDR3 has 16 residues. From germline, CDR1 is SGDLS and CDR2 YYNGEE. The J segment lost 1 base and the V segment lost 3 bases, leaving 9 bases of the junction unmatched. CDR3 loop: CASSAGTAGGQETQYF. The DNA of the CDR3 is TGTGCCAGCAGCGCTGGCACGGCAGGGGGCCAAGAGACCCAGTACTTC.

J is TRBJ2-6 and V is TRBV6-5; 9 bases match TRBD1. The CDR3 covers 16 residues. After removal of 4 bases from V and 2 bases from J, the junction contained 3 bases not matched to a gene. The germline gives CDR1 MNHEY, CDR2 SVGAGI. The CDR3: CASSSGTGTGANVLTF. In DNA, the CDR3 is TGTGCCAGCAGTTCCGGGACAGGGACTGGGGCCAACGTCCTGACTTTC.

The chain uses TRBV7-2 and TRBJ1-1; no clear D. CDR1 is SGHTA, CDR2 FQGNSA, per germline. Between the trimmed V and J ends, which lost 4 bases and 4 bases, there was a span of 19 bases. This CDR3 is built from 16 residues. The CDR3 nucleotides read TGTGCCAGCAGCTCCCAAAAGGGAGCTTTTCTCACTGAAGCTTTCTTT. This gives the protein CASSSQKGAFLTEAFF.

This clone appeared a few times. The V gene is TRBV7-9, the J gene TRBJ2-7; 9 nucleotides match TRBD2. Trimming cost V 6 bases and J 4 bases; bases outside gene matches: 13. The CDR3 is 16 amino acids. Germline values: CDR1 SEHNR, CDR2 FQNEAQ (reference sequence). The chain's CDR3 is CASRRGVAGGQYEQYF. The CDR3 region has the DNA TGTGCCAGCAGAAGAGGGGTGGCGGGGGGGCAATACGAGCAGTACTTC.

V and J are TRBV19 and TRBJ2-7, with D perhaps TRBD1 (5 bases). Between the trimmed V and J ends, which lost 5 bases and 0 bases, there was a span of 5 bases. Germline V gives CDR1 LNHDA, CDR2 SQIVND (reference sequence). The CDR3 extends over 12 amino acids. The CDR3 loop is CASSDSSYEQYF. The CDR3 DNA reads as TGTGCCAGTAGTGACAGCTCCTACGAGCAGTACTTC.

The J gene is TRBJ1-2, the V gene TRBV30; D is unclear. V lost 6 bases and J lost 5, with 16 bases in between. The CDR3 totals 13 residues. Germline V gives CDR1 GTSNPN, CDR2 SVGIG (reference sequence). The CDR3 nucleotides are TGTGCCTGCGGCGCGGGCAGCGCGTATGGCTACACCTTC. It specifies CACGAGSAYGYTF. Combining the CDR3 with reference TRBV30 and TRBJ1-2 gives the whole variable domain SQTIHQWPATLVQPVGSPLSLECTVEGTSNPNLYWYRQAAGRGLQLLFYSVGIGQISSEVPQNLSASRPQDRQFILSSKKLLLSDSGFYLCACGAGSAYGYTFGSGTRLTVV.

This clone was recorded only once. The V and J genes are TRBV30 and TRBJ2-7, with 9 bases identical to TRBD2. Germline CDR1 is GTSNPN and CDR2 is SVGIG (reference sequence). The CDR3 length is 20 residues. The J segment lost 3 bases and the V segment lost 0 bases, leaving 21 bases of the junction unmatched. CDR3 bases: TGTGCCTGGAGTGTACGACTAGCGGACGCCGTCGACCAAAACGACTACGAGCAGTACTTC. This translates into CAWSVRLADAVDQNDYEQYF.

The genes are TRBV18 and TRBJ2-2, with 8 bases fitting TRBD2. CDR1 and CDR2 from the germline V gene are KGHSH and LQKENI. With 5 bases clipped from V and 3 bases from J, the junction kept 14 bases outside the gene matches. This CDR3 has 18 residues. For the CDR3, the DNA is TGTGCCAGCTCATCCTTGACTGGGACTAGAAGTTACACCGGGGAGCTGTTTTTT. Translated, it gives CASSSLTGTRSYTGELFF. Using reference TRBV18 and TRBJ2-2 for the parts outside the CDR3, the full variable domain is NAGVMQNPRHLVRRRGQEARLRCSPMKGHSHVYWYRQLPEEGLKFMVYLQKENIIDESGMPKERFSAEFPKEGPSILRIQQVVRGDSAAYFCASSSLTGTRSYTGELFFGEGSRLTVL.

The J gene is TRBJ2-5, the V gene TRBV7-3; perhaps TRBD1 as D (6 bases). V shed 3 bases and J shed 2 bases, with 7 bases lying between them. CDR1 and CDR2 (germline): SGHTA, FQGTGA. The length of the CDR3 is 13 residues. CDR3 in amino acids: CASSLDRQETQYF. CDR3 nucleotides: TGTGCCAGCAGCTTGGACAGACAAGAGACCCAGTACTTC.

The chain combines TRBV7-2 with TRBJ2-6; 7 positions match TRBD1. The V segment lost 5 bases and the J segment 3 bases; nucleotides outside the gene matches: 4. The CDR3 runs 15 residues. CDR1 SGHTA and CDR2 FQGNSA come from the germline V gene. The CDR3 spells CASSPNRGGANVLTF. CDR3 bases: TGTGCCAGCAGCCCGAACAGGGGTGGGGCCAACGTCCTGACTTTC.

Details on this clone: Additional DNA sequences in this sample encode the identical CDR3. The rearrangement uses TRBV2 and TRBJ1-2; TRBD1 aligns across 9 bases. V gave up 3 bases and J gave up 5 bases; unmatched junction bases: 1. The CDR3 extends over 13 amino acids. Germline V gene sequence: CDR1 SNHLY, CDR2 FYNNEI. CDR3 amino acids: CASSEGQGYGYTF. The CDR3 DNA sequence: TGTGCCAGCAGTGAGGGACAGGGTTATGGCTACACCTTC.

In its sample, this clone was seen once. The chain recombines TRBV5-1 with TRBJ2-1, with 15 nucleotides matching TRBD2. Germline V lookup: CDR1 SGHRS, CDR2 YFSETQ. V lost 4 bases and J lost 5; bases outside the gene matches: 10. The CDR3 extends over 18 amino acids. The CDR3 loop is CASSPGLAGGQGNNEQFF. The CDR3 DNA is TGCGCCAGCAGCCCCGGACTAGCGGGGGGGCAGGGGAACAATGAGCAGTTCTTC.

The V call is TRBV2, the J call TRBJ1-3; D uncertain. Germline V gene sequence: CDR1 SNHLY, CDR2 FYNNEI. The ends were cut back, 7 bases at V and 4 bases at J, with 11 bases in the middle. CDR3 length: 13 amino acids. Here the CDR3 reads CASTPSEGNTIYF. The CDR3 nucleotides are TGTGCCAGCACCCCCTCTGAGGGAAACACCATATATTTT.

The chain couples TRBV5-1 to TRBJ1-1; D not resolved. Germline assignment: CDR1 SGHRS and CDR2 YFSETQ. Trimming removed 0 bases at V and 11 bases at J, with 14 bases between. The CDR3 is 13 residues long. The CDR3 loop is CASSLGEQDLAFF. CDR3 in DNA: TGCGCCAGCAGCTTGGGAGAGCAGGATCTGGCTTTCTTT.

The chain employs TRBV9 and TRBJ1-2; 9 nucleotides agree with TRBD1. Germline V gives CDR1 SGDLS, CDR2 YYNGEE. This CDR3 is 14 amino acids long. Trimming removed 0 bases from V and 5 bases from J; junction bases left unmatched: 2. The CDR3: CASSVEGTGYGYTF. The CDR3 DNA reads as TGTGCCAGCAGCGTAGAAGGGACAGGGTATGGCTACACCTTC.

The genes are TRBV11-2 and TRBJ2-3; TRBD1 might be the D (6 bases). This CDR3 is built from 15 residues. The V end was cut by 5 bases, the J end by 2 bases, with 14 bases between. Germline values: CDR1 SGHAT, CDR2 FQNNGV. In DNA, the CDR3 is TGTGCCAGCAGCCCCTACAGGGCCTACACAGATACGCAGTATTTT. It is translated as CASSPYRAYTDTQYF.

V gene TRBV5-6 combines with J gene TRBJ1-2, with D unclear. V gave up 5 bases and J gave up 5 bases, with 7 bases separating them. The CDR3 consists of 11 residues. CDR1 SGHDT and CDR2 YYEEEE come from the germline V gene. The CDR3 here is CASSLTYGYTF. The CDR3 nucleotides read TGTGCCAGCAGTTTGACTTATGGCTACACCTTC.

The chain combines TRBV29-1 with TRBJ2-7; TRBD1 matches 12 bases. Per germline, CDR1 SQVTM and CDR2 ANQGSEA. V dropped 8 bases and J dropped 5; count of bases not matched to a gene: 4. This CDR3 is built from 12 residues. The CDR3, as DNA: TGCAGCATCGGGACAGGGGGCCACGAGCAGTACTTC. The encoded protein is CSIGTGGHEQYF.

The chain is built from TRBV11-2 and TRBJ2-5; the match to TRBD2 covers 10 bases. Germline V gives CDR1 SGHAT, CDR2 FQNNGV. V lost 1 base to trimming and J lost 5 bases; unmatched junction nucleotides: 4. The CDR3 is made up of 15 amino acids. CDR3 coding DNA: TGTGCCAGCAGCTTAGTAGCGGGGGGCGGGGAGACCCAGTACTTC. Protein sequence: CASSLVAGGGETQYF.